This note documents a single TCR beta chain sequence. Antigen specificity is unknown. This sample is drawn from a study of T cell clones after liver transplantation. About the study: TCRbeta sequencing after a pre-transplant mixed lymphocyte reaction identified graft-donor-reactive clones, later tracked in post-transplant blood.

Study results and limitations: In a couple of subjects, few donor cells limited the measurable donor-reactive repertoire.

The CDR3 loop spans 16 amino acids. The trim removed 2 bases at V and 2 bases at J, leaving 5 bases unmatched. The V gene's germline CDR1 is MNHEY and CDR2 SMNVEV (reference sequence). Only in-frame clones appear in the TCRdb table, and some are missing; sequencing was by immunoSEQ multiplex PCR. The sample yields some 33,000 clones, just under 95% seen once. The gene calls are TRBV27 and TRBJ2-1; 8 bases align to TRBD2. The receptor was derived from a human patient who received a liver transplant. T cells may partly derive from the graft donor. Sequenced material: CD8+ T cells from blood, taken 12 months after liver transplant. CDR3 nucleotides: TGTGCCAGCAGTTTAGTCAGCGGGAGTACCTACAATGAGCAGTTCTTC. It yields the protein CASSLVSGSTYNEQFF.